The 14 T cell receptor beta chains below come from one sample, sequenced in a study of blood T cell repertoires in COVID-19. Using immunoSEQ multiplex PCR, the repertoire was profiled, and TCRdb retains in-frame clones only, with some absent. The sample records about 110,000 clones, approximately 82% being singletons. Sequencing was carried out using peripheral blood. These receptors all stem from a woman aged 80 or older with active or convalescent COVID-19.

The J gene is TRBJ2-7, the V gene TRBV11-2; 10 bases agree with TRBD1. Germline assignment: CDR1 SGHAT and CDR2 FQNNGV. The CDR3 is 15 residues long. The V segment lost 1 base and the J segment 2 bases; nucleotides outside the gene matches: 2. The CDR3 coding sequence is TGTGCCAGCAGCTTAGCCGGGACAGGGGCCTACGAGCAGTACTTC. It encodes CASSLAGTGAYEQYF.

This chain joins TRBV19 and TRBJ2-4; 7 bases are a match to TRBD1. This CDR3 comprises 14 residues. The germline V gene encodes CDR1 LNHDA and CDR2 SQIVND (reference sequence). J lost 8 bases, V lost 0 bases, and 4 bases had no gene match. CDR3 sequence reads: CASSIEPGQHIQYF. In DNA, the CDR3 is TGTGCCAGTAGTATAGAACCGGGACAGCACATTCAGTACTTC. The whole variable domain, filled in from reference TRBV19 and TRBJ2-4, reads DGGITQSPKYLFRKEGQNVTLSCEQNLNHDAMYWYRQDPGQGLRLIYYSQIVNDFQKGDIAEGYSVSREKKESFPLTVTSAQKNPTAFYLCASSIEPGQHIQYFGAGTRLSVL.

The chain combines TRBV21-1 with TRBJ2-7; the D call of TRBD1 is as the table states it, not checked on the DNA. TRBV21-1 is recorded as a pseudogene. The CDR3 loop spans 16 amino acids. This CDR3 reads CASSGTGADTLREQYF. CDR3 nucleotides: TGTGCCAGCAGCGGGACAGGGGCAGATACCCTTCGAGAGCAGTACTTC.

The chain has TRBV7-9 and TRBJ2-1, with 8 bases that match TRBD2. The CDR3 consists of 11 residues. Germline V gene data show CDR1 as SEHNR and CDR2 as FQNEAQ (reference sequence). Trimming removed 4 bases from V and 12 bases from J; junction bases left unmatched: 2. The CDR3 DNA follows: TGTGCCAGCAGCTCCCGGGAGGGGCAGTTCTTC. Amino acid sequence: CASSSREGQFF.

This clone was picked up a small number of times. The chain couples TRBV21-1 to TRBJ2-1; TRBD2 was called by the table and not checked on the DNA. TRBV21-1 is flagged as a pseudogene. There are 17 residues in the CDR3. The CDR3 spells CASSKEKGTSGSNEQFF. The CDR3, as DNA: TGTGCCAGCAGCAAAGAAAAGGGGACTAGCGGGAGCAATGAGCAGTTCTTC.

The rearrangement uses TRBV18 and TRBJ2-7; D is undetermined. Germline V gene lookup returns CDR1 KGHSH and CDR2 LQKENI. The CDR3 consists of 14 residues. V was trimmed by 0 bases and J by 2 bases, leaving 8 bases between them. CDR3 protein: CASSPPGQAYEQYF. CDR3 DNA sequence: TGTGCCAGCTCACCACCGGGCCAAGCCTACGAGCAGTACTTC.

The chain employs TRBV3-1 (or the pseudogene TRBV3-2) and TRBJ1-4; perhaps TRBD1 as D (5 bases). Per germline, CDR1 LGHDT and CDR2 YNNKEL (reference sequence). The ends were cut back, 4 bases at V and 6 bases at J, with 15 bases in the middle. The CDR3 runs to 15 residues. The CDR3 here is CASSPPGARDEKLFF. CDR3 coding DNA: TGTGCCAGCAGCCCCCCTGGGGCACGGGATGAAAAACTGTTTTTT.

The gene calls are TRBV10-3 and TRBJ1-1; the D gene is possibly TRBD1 (5 bases). The germline V gene has CDR1 ENHRY and CDR2 SYGVKD. The ends were cut back, 6 bases at V and 2 bases at J, with 10 bases in the middle. The CDR3 is 13 amino acids. The CDR3 nucleotides are TGTGCCATCAGATCCAGGGAAAACACTGAAGCTTTCTTT. Amino acids: CAIRSRENTEAFF.

CDR3 coding DNA: TGTGCCAGCAGTTCCGGGACAGATGAAAAACTGTTTTTT. Translating it yields CASSSGTDEKLFF. The chain is built from TRBV12-3 or TRBV12-4 and TRBJ1-4; 7 bases are shared with TRBD1. The CDR3 has 13 amino acids. J lost 6 bases, V lost 4 bases, and 2 bases had no gene match.

This chain uses TRBV15 with TRBJ1-1, with 11 bases matching TRBD1. Germline V gives CDR1 LNHNV, CDR2 YYDKDF (reference sequence). V lost 3 bases to trimming and J lost 5 bases; unmatched junction nucleotides: 2. There are 14 residues in the CDR3. The CDR3 is CATSRGQGGTEAFF. The CDR3 DNA reads as TGTGCCACCAGCAGGGGACAGGGGGGGACTGAAGCTTTCTTT.

V is TRBV5-1 and J is TRBJ2-7, with D perhaps TRBD2 (5 bases). Trimming removed 0 bases from V and 6 bases from J, with 13 bases in between. Germline loops: CDR1 SGHRS, CDR2 YFSETQ. The CDR3 loop spans 14 amino acids. CDR3: CASSLERVGGEQYF. The DNA of the CDR3 is TGCGCCAGCAGCTTGGAAAGGGTAGGAGGCGAGCAGTACTTC.

The chain links TRBV24-1 to TRBJ2-7; D is possibly TRBD1 (6 bases). The CDR3 loop spans 13 amino acids. Germline V gene data show CDR1 as KGHDR and CDR2 as SFDVKD. Trimming shortened V by 11 bases and J by 7 bases, and 20 bases separated the two germline ends. CDR3 sequence: CAIQEQGQGEQYF. CDR3 DNA sequence: TGTGCCATTCAAGAGCAAGGTCAGGGGGAGCAGTACTTC.

This chain joins TRBV2 and TRBJ1-4, with no clear D. The germline V gene encodes CDR1 SNHLY and CDR2 FYNNEI. This CDR3 is 12 amino acids long. V shed 11 bases and J shed 10 bases, with 17 bases lying between them. The CDR3, as DNA: TGTGCCTCCTCCGGTGCGAGAGGAAAACTGTTTTTT. Its protein product is CASSGARGKLFF.

The gene calls are TRBV3-1 (or the pseudogene TRBV3-2) and TRBJ2-1; 8 nucleotides align to TRBD2. Losses at the gene ends were 1 base for V and 7 bases for J; bases not matched to a gene: 9. The CDR3 sequence is 16 residues long. CDR1 is LGHDT, CDR2 YNNKEL, per germline (reference sequence). In DNA form, the CDR3 reads TGTGCCAGCAGCCAAGCAACACCGGGACTAGTAAATGAGCAGTTCTTC. It specifies CASSQATPGLVNEQFF.